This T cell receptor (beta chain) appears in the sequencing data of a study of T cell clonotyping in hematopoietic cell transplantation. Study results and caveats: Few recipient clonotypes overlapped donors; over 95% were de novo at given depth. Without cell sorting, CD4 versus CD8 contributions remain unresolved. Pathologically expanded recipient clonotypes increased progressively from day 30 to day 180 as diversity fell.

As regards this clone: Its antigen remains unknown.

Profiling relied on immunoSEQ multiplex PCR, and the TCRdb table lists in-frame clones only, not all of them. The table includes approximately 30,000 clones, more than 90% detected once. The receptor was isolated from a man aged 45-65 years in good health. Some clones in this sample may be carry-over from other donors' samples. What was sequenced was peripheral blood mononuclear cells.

The CDR3 here is CASSLLNYGYTF. CDR3 nucleotide sequence: TGTGCCAGCAGCTTATTGAACTATGGCTACACCTTC. The V call is TRBV7-2, the J call TRBJ1-2; D ambiguous. Germline V gives CDR1 SGHTA, CDR2 FQGNSA. The V end lost 2 bases, the J end lost 2 bases, and 3 bases lay between the germline ends. This CDR3 spans 12 amino acids.